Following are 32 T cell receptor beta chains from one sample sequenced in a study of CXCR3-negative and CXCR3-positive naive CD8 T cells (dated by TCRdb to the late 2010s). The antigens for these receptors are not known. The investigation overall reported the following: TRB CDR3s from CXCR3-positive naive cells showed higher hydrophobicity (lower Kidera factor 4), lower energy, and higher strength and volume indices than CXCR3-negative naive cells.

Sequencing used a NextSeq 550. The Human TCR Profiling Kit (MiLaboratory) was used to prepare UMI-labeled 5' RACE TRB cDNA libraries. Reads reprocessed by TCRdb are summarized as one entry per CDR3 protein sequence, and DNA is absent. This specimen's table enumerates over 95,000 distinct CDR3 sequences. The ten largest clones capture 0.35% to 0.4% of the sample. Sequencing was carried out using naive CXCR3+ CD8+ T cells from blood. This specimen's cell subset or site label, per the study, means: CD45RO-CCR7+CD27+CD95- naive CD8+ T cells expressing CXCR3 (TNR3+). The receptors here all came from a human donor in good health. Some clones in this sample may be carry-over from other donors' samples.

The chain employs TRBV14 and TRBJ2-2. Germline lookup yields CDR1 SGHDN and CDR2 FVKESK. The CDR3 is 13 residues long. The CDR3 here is CASSLQTGAELFF.

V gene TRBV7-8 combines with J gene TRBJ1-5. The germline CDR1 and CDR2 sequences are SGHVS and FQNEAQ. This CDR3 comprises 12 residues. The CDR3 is CASSPDNQPQHF.

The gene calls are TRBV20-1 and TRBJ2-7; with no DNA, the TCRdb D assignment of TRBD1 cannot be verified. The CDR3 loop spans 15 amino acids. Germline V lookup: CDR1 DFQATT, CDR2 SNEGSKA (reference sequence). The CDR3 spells CSARERGGPTYEQYF.

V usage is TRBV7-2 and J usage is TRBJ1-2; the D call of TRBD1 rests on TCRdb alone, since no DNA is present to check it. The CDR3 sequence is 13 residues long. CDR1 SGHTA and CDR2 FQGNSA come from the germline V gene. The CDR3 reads CASSSGGGYGYTF. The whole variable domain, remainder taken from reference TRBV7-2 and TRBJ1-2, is GAGVSQSPSNKVTEKGKDVELRCDPISGHTALYWYRQSLGQGLEFLIYFQGNSAPDKSGLPSDRFSAERTGGSVSTLTIQRTQQEDSAVYLCASSSGGGYGYTFGSGTRLTVV.

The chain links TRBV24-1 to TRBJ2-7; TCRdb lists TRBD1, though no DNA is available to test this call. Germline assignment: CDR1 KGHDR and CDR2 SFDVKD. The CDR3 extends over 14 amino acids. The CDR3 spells CATSAGTGGYEQYF.

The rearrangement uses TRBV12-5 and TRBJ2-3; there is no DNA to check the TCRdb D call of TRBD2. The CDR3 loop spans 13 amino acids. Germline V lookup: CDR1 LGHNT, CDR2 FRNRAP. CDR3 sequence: CASGLSAGDPQYF.

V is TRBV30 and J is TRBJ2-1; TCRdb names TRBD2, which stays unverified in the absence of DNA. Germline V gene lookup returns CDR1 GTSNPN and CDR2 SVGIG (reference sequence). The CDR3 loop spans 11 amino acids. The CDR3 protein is CAWFGGGEQFF.

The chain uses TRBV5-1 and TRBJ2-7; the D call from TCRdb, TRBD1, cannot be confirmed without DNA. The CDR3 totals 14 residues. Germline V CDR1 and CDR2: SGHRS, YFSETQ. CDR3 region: CASSLGTGLSEQYF.

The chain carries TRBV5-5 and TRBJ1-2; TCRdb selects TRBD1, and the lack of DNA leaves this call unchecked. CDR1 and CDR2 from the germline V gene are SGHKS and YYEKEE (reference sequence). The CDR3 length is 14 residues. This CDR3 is CASSLASGLYGYTF. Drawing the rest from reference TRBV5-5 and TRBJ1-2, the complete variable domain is DAGVTQSPTHLIKTRGQQVTLRCSPISGHKSVSWYQQVLGQGPQFIFQYYEKEERGRGNFPDRFSARQFPNYSSELNVNALLLGDSALYLCASSLASGLYGYTFGSGTRLTVV.

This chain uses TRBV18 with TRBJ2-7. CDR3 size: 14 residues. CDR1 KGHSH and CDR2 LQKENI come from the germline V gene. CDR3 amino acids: CASSPPGSLDEQYF.

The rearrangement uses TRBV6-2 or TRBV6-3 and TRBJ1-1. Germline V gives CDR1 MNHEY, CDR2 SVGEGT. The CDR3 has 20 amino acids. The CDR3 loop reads CASSYSKIKGEGLLDTEAFF.

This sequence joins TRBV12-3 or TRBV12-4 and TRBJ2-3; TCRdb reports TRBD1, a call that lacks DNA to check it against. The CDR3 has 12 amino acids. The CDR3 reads CASSPGSEEQYF.

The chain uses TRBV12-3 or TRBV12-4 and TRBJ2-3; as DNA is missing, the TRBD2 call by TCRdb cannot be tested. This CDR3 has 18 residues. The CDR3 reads CASSVPGLAGGPSDTQYF.

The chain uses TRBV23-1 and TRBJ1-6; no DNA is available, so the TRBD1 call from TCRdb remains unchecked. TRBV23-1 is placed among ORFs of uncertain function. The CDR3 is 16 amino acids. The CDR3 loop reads CASSQSPQGVNSPLHF.

Here the CDR3 reads CASSLPGGSGTYEQYF. This chain joins TRBV11-2 and TRBJ2-7; checking the TCRdb D call of TRBD2 is not possible without DNA. Germline V lookup: CDR1 SGHAT, CDR2 FQNNGV. CDR3 size: 16 residues.

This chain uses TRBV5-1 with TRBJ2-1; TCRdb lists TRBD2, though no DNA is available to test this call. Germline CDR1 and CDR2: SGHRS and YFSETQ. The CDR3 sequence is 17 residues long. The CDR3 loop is CASSWIPSGGVLDEQFF. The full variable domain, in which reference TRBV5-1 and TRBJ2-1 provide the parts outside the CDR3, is KAGVTQTPRYLIKTRGQQVTLSCSPISGHRSVSWYQQTPGQGLQFLFEYFSETQRNKGNFPGRFSGRQFSNSRSEMNVSTLELGDSALYLCASSWIPSGGVLDEQFFGPGTRLTVL.

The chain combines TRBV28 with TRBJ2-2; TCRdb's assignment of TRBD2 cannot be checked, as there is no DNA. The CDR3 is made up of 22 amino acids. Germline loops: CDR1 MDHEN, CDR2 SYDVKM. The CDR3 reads CASSLPPSSGNPPYTHTGELFF. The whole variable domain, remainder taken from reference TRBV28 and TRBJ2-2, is DVKVTQSSRYLVKRTGEKVFLECVQDMDHENMFWYRQDPGLGLRLIYFSYDVKMKEKGDIPEGYSVSREKKERFSLILESASTNQTSMYLCASSLPPSSGNPPYTHTGELFFGEGSRLTVL.

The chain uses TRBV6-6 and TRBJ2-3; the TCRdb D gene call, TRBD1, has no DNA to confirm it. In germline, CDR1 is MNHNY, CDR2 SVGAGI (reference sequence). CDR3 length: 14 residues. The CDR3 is CASSHGGDTDTQYF.

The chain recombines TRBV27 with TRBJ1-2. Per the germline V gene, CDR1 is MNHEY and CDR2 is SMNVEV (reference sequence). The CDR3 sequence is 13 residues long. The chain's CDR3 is CASKDGGRTGYTF.

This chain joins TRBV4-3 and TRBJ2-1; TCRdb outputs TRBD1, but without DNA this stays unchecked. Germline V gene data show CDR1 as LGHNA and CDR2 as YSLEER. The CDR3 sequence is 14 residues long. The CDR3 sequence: CASSQGDSLFEQFF.

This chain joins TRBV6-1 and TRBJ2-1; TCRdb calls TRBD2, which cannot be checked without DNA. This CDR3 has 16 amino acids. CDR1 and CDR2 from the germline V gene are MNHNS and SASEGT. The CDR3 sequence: CASSPGLAGSWDEQFF.

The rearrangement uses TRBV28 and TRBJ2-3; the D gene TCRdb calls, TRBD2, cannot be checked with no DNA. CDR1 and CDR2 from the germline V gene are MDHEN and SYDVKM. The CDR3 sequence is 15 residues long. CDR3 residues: CASSRRGRASDTQYF.

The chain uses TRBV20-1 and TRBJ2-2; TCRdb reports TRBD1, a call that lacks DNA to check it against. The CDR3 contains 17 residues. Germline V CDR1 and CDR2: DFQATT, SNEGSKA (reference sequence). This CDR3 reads CSARVSPNGQYTGELFF.

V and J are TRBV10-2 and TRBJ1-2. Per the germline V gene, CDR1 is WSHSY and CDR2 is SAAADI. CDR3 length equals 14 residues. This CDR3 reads CASSESTGLDGYTF.

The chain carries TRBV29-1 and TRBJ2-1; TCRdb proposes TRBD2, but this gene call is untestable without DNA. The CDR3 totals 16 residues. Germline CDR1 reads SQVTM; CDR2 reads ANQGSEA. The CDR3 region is CSVEGAGTSGSNEQFF.

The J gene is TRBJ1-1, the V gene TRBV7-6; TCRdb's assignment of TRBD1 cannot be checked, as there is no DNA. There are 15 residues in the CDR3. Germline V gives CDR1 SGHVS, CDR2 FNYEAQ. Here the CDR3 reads CASSLGPSGTTEAFF.

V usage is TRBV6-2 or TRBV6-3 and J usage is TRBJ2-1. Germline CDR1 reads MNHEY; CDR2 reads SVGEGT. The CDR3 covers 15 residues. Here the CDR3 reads CASSIDGSGYNEQFF.

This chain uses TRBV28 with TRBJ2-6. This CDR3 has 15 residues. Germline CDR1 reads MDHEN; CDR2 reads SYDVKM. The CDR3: CASNAASSGANVLTF.

The CDR3: CASSQRHVLNNSPLHF. This sequence joins TRBV5-4 and TRBJ1-6. This CDR3 region has 16 residues. Germline lookup yields CDR1 SGHNT and CDR2 YYREEE (reference sequence).

The CDR3 loop is CASSGAGGADTQYF. The chain couples TRBV19 to TRBJ2-3; the TCRdb D gene call, TRBD2, has no DNA to confirm it. This CDR3 has 14 amino acids. The germline CDR1 and CDR2 sequences are LNHDA and SQIVND (reference sequence). Using reference TRBV19 and TRBJ2-3 for the parts outside the CDR3, the full variable domain is DGGITQSPKYLFRKEGQNVTLSCEQNLNHDAMYWYRQDPGQGLRLIYYSQIVNDFQKGDIAEGYSVSREKKESFPLTVTSAQKNPTAFYLCASSGAGGADTQYFGPGTRLTVL.

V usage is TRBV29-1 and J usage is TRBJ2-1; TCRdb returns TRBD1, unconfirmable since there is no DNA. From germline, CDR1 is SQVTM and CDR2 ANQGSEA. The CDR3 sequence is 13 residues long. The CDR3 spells CSVVRATDNEQFF.

The CDR3: CASSRRNGEQFF. The rearrangement links TRBV4-3 to TRBJ2-1. CDR3 length equals 12 residues. In germline, CDR1 is LGHNA, CDR2 YSLEER.